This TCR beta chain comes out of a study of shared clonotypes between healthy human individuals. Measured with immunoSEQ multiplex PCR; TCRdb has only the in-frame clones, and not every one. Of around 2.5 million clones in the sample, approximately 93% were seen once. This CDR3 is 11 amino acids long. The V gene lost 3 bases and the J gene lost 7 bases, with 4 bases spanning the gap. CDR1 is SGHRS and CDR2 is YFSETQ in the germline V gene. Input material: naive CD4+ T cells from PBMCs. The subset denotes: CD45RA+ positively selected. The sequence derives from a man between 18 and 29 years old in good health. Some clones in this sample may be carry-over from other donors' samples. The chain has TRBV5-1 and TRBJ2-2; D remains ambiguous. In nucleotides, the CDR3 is TGCGCCAGCAGCTGGGGCGGGGAGCTGTTTTTT. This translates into CASSWGGELFF.